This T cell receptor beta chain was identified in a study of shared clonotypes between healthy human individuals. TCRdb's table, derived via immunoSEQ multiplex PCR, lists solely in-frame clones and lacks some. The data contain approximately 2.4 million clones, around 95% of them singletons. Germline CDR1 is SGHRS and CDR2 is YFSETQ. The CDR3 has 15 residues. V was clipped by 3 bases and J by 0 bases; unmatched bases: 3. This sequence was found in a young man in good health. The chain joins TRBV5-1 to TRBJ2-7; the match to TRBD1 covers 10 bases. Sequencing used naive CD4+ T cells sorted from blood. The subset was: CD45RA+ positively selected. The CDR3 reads CASSSGQGPSYEQYF. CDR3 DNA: TGCGCCAGCAGCTCGGGACAGGGGCCCTCCTACGAGCAGTACTTC.